Described below is a single T cell receptor beta chain sequence and its context. Its antigen remains unidentified. Additional DNA sequences in this sample encode the identical CDR3. CDR1 and CDR2 from the germline V gene are LNHDA and SQIVND (reference sequence). V shed 3 bases and J shed 3 bases, with 6 bases lying between them. The CDR3 consists of 13 residues. Sequencing used immunoSEQ multiplex PCR; TCRdb keeps in-frame clones, though not all of them. The table lists about 710,000 clones, about 80% of them singletons, with about 1.8% in the top ten. This entry comes from a study of shared clonotypes between healthy human individuals. Study outcomes and limitations: Non-shared clonotypes had lower generation probabilities than clonotypes shared by all four sorted-subset donors.

The chain couples TRBV19 to TRBJ1-5; D gene ambiguous. The receptor was derived from a woman aged 25 to 39 in good health. Sample: memory CD4+ T cells sorted from blood. Subset defined: CD45RA-negative fraction. CDR3 coding DNA: TGTGCCAGTAGTATTAGGTACAATCAGCCCCAGCATTTT. It codes for CASSIRYNQPQHF.